The T cell receptor (beta chain) under discussion was sequenced for a study of glioma-infiltrating T cells after dendritic cell vaccination. V lost 4 bases and J 5 bases, leaving 17 bases between the germline ends. This CDR3 spans 15 amino acids. CDR1 and CDR2 from the germline V gene are SEHNR and FQNEAQ (reference sequence). Time point: after dendritic cell vaccination, including at tumor progression/relapse. Using immunoSEQ multiplex PCR, the repertoire was profiled, and TCRdb retains in-frame clones only, with some absent. The sample gives about 24,000 clones, roughly 91% of which show up once; just under 3% is in the top ten.

The rearrangement joins TRBV7-9 to TRBJ2-5, with D possibly TRBD1 on 5 matching bases. The specimen was blood, collected after dendritic cell vaccination. The sequence derives from a human donor with glioblastoma. CDR3: CASSSTGQRGETQYF. CDR3 bases: TGTGCCAGCAGCTCAACTGGACAACGCGGCGAGACCCAGTACTTC.